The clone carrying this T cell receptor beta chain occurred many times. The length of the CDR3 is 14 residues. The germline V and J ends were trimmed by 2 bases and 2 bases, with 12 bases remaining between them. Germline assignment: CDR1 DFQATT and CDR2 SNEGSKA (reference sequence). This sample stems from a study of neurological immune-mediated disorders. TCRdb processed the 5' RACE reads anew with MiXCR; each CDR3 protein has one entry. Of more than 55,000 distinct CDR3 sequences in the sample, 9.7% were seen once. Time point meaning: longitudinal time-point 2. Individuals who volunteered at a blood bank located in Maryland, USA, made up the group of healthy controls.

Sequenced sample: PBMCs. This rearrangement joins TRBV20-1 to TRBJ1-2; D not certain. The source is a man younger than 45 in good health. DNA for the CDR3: TGCAGTGCTAGACCCGAATGGGAGAACTATGGCTACACCTTC. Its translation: CSARPEWENYGYTF.